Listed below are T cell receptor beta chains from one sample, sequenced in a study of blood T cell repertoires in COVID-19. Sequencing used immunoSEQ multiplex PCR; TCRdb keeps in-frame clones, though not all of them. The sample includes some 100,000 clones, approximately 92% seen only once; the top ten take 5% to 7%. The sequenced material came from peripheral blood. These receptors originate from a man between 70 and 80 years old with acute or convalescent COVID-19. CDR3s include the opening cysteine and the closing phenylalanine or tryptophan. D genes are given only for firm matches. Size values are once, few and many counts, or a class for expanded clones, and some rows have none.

cdr3_nt: TGTGCCAGCAGTTTTAGACTAGCGGGAGTCATCAACGAGCAGTACTTC
cdr3_aa: CASSFRLAGVINEQYF
clone_size: NA
d_call: TRBD2
v_call: TRBV6-6
j_call: TRBJ2-7

cdr3_nt: TGTGCCAGCAGTGAAGGGATAGGGGGGAGGGCAGATACGCAGTATTTT
cdr3_aa: CASSEGIGGRADTQYF
clone_size: NA
d_call: NA
v_call: TRBV2
j_call: TRBJ2-3

cdr3_nt: TGCGCCAGCAGTCCGGCGGGCGGGAGTTCCCACGAGCAGTACTTC
cdr3_aa: CASSPAGGSSHEQYF
clone_size: once
d_call: TRBD2
v_call: TRBV5-1
j_call: TRBJ2-7

cdr3_nt: TGTGCCAGCCGGGGACTAGCGGGGATCGGCGAGCAGTACTTC
cdr3_aa: CASRGLAGIGEQYF
clone_size: NA
d_call: TRBD2
v_call: TRBV19
j_call: TRBJ2-7

cdr3_nt: TGTGCCTGGACCCACGGAAGGGGCAGGTACGAGCAGTACTTC
cdr3_aa: CAWTHGRGRYEQYF
clone_size: NA
d_call: NA
v_call: TRBV30
j_call: TRBJ2-7

cdr3_nt: TGCGCCAGCAGCTTTAGGAGGGACTCTCACGCCCGAGGGGCTTTCTTT
cdr3_aa: CASSFRRDSHARGAFF
clone_size: NA
d_call: NA
v_call: TRBV5-1
j_call: TRBJ1-1

cdr3_nt: TGTGCCAGCAGTTTTTTTCAGGGGGATCAGCCCCAGCATTTT
cdr3_aa: CASSFFQGDQPQHF
clone_size: NA
d_call: TRBD1
v_call: TRBV27
j_call: TRBJ1-5

cdr3_nt: TGTGCCAGCAGTTACTCCGGACAGGGTGGGTTCTATGGCTACACCTTC
cdr3_aa: CASSYSGQGGFYGYTF
clone_size: NA
d_call: TRBD1
v_call: TRBV6-5
j_call: TRBJ1-2

cdr3_nt: TGTGCCAGCACTCCAAAGGGACTTAGCACAGATACGCAGTATTTT
cdr3_aa: CASTPKGLSTDTQYF
clone_size: NA
d_call: NA
v_call: TRBV3-1/TRBV3-2
j_call: TRBJ2-3

cdr3_nt: TGTGCCAGCAGCTTAGCGGGAGTTTATGAGCAGTTCTTC
cdr3_aa: CASSLAGVYEQFF
clone_size: NA
d_call: TRBD2
v_call: TRBV6-5
j_call: TRBJ2-1

cdr3_nt: TGTGCCAGCAGTTTGCCGGAGCAAGAGACCCAGTACTTC
cdr3_aa: CASSLPEQETQYF
clone_size: NA
d_call: NA
v_call: TRBV12-3/TRBV12-4
j_call: TRBJ2-5

cdr3_nt: TGTGCCAGCAGCCATAGGACTAGCGCCTACAATGAGCAGTTCTTC
cdr3_aa: CASSHRTSAYNEQFF
clone_size: NA
d_call: TRBD2
v_call: TRBV16
j_call: TRBJ2-1

cdr3_nt: TGTGCCAGCAGTTACTCGACTGGGGCTTATTCACCCCTCCACTTT
cdr3_aa: CASSYSTGAYSPLHF
clone_size: once
d_call: NA
v_call: TRBV6-5
j_call: TRBJ1-6

cdr3_nt: TGTGCCAGCAGCCAGACAGGGATCTATGGGTACACTGAAGCTTTCTTT
cdr3_aa: CASSQTGIYGYTEAFF
clone_size: once
d_call: TRBD1
v_call: TRBV3-1/TRBV3-2
j_call: TRBJ1-1

cdr3_nt: TGTGCCAGCAGCTTAGGAGGGAGGAACACAGATACGCAGTATTTT
cdr3_aa: CASSLGGRNTDTQYF
clone_size: NA
d_call: NA
v_call: TRBV7-2
j_call: TRBJ2-3

cdr3_nt: TGTGCCAGCAGCCCAGGACAGAGCTCTGGAAACACCATATATTTT
cdr3_aa: CASSPGQSSGNTIYF
clone_size: NA
d_call: NA
v_call: TRBV9
j_call: TRBJ1-3

cdr3_nt: TGTGCCAGCAGCTCCGCGGGGGGCATTGAAGCTTTCTTT
cdr3_aa: CASSSAGGIEAFF
clone_size: NA
d_call: NA
v_call: TRBV6-6
j_call: TRBJ1-1

cdr3_nt: TGTGCCAGCAGTTCCTCCTTAGCGGGGGGAGGGGAGACCCAGTACTTC
cdr3_aa: CASSSSLAGGGETQYF
clone_size: NA
d_call: TRBD2
v_call: TRBV6-5
j_call: TRBJ2-5

cdr3_nt: TGTGCCAGCAGCAATGGACAGGGGGCCAGCACAGATACGCAGTATTTT
cdr3_aa: CASSNGQGASTDTQYF
clone_size: NA
d_call: TRBD1
v_call: TRBV5-8
j_call: TRBJ2-3

cdr3_nt: TGCGCCAGCAGCCAAGGCTCCGGGACACCTTCCTACGAGCAGTACTTC
cdr3_aa: CASSQGSGTPSYEQYF
clone_size: NA
d_call: NA
v_call: TRBV4-1
j_call: TRBJ2-7

cdr3_nt: TGTGCCAGCAGTAGGACCTTCAGGGGGGGCTACACCTTC
cdr3_aa: CASSRTFRGGYTF
clone_size: once
d_call: TRBD1
v_call: TRBV12-3/TRBV12-4
j_call: TRBJ1-2

cdr3_nt: TGTGCCAGCAGCTTAGACGGGGAAGCTTTCTTT
cdr3_aa: CASSLDGEAFF
clone_size: NA
d_call: NA
v_call: TRBV7-8
j_call: TRBJ1-1

cdr3_nt: TGTGCTAGTGGTTCCCCTGAGCGTACCCAAGAGACCCAGTACTTC
cdr3_aa: CASGSPERTQETQYF
clone_size: once
d_call: NA
v_call: TRBV12-5
j_call: TRBJ2-5

cdr3_nt: TGCGCCAGAAACACCGCGGAGCGGGGTAGCACAGATACGCAGTATTTT
cdr3_aa: CARNTAERGSTDTQYF
clone_size: NA
d_call: TRBD2
v_call: TRBV4-1
j_call: TRBJ2-3

cdr3_nt: TGTGCCAGCAGTGACGGGGGGAGCAATCAGCCCCAGCATTTT
cdr3_aa: CASSDGGSNQPQHF
clone_size: once
d_call: NA
v_call: TRBV6-4
j_call: TRBJ1-5

cdr3_nt: TGTGCCAGCAGCCAAGATGGACTAGCGGGGGGATACGAGCAGTACTTC
cdr3_aa: CASSQDGLAGGYEQYF
clone_size: NA
d_call: TRBD2
v_call: TRBV3-1/TRBV3-2
j_call: TRBJ2-7

cdr3_nt: TGTGCCAGCAGCTTGGTGGCGGGAGGGGCGGCTGGGGATACGCAGTATTTT
cdr3_aa: CASSLVAGGAAGDTQYF
clone_size: NA
d_call: TRBD2
v_call: TRBV7-3
j_call: TRBJ2-3

cdr3_nt: TGTGCCAGCAGCCCCGCGGGCTCTTACTTCTATGGCTACACCTTC
cdr3_aa: CASSPAGSYFYGYTF
clone_size: NA
d_call: NA
v_call: TRBV11-3
j_call: TRBJ1-2

cdr3_nt: TGTGCCAGCCTAGCGGGAGGGGCCCAGCCCCAGCATTTT
cdr3_aa: CASLAGGAQPQHF
clone_size: NA
d_call: NA
v_call: TRBV6-5
j_call: TRBJ1-5

cdr3_nt: TGTGCCAGCAGATTGACAGGGCCCAATCAGCCCCAGCATTTT
cdr3_aa: CASRLTGPNQPQHF
clone_size: NA
d_call: TRBD1
v_call: TRBV2
j_call: TRBJ1-5

cdr3_nt: TGCGCCAGCAGTGAGTTACTAGCGGGGGGAGGGTCCTACAATGAGCAGTTCTTC
cdr3_aa: CASSELLAGGGSYNEQFF
clone_size: NA
d_call: TRBD2
v_call: TRBV10-2
j_call: TRBJ2-1

cdr3_nt: TGTGCCAGCAGTATGGGGGGAAACGGCTACACCTTC
cdr3_aa: CASSMGGNGYTF
clone_size: NA
d_call: NA
v_call: TRBV12-3/TRBV12-4
j_call: TRBJ1-2

cdr3_nt: TGTGCCAGCAGCAACCCGACAGGGTACGGGGCCAACGTCCTGACTTTC
cdr3_aa: CASSNPTGYGANVLTF
clone_size: NA
d_call: TRBD1
v_call: TRBV7-6
j_call: TRBJ2-6

cdr3_nt: TGTGCCAGCGCTGGGGGGGGAACTAACTATGGCTACACCTTC
cdr3_aa: CASAGGGTNYGYTF
clone_size: NA
d_call: NA
v_call: TRBV28
j_call: TRBJ1-2

cdr3_nt: TGTGCCAGCAGTTTAGTTCGCGGCCTGAACACCGGGGAGCTGTTTTTT
cdr3_aa: CASSLVRGLNTGELFF
clone_size: NA
d_call: NA
v_call: TRBV27
j_call: TRBJ2-2

cdr3_nt: TGTGCCAGCAGCCCCACAGGGTCTAGCAATCAGCCCCAGCATTTT
cdr3_aa: CASSPTGSSNQPQHF
clone_size: NA
d_call: NA
v_call: TRBV7-9
j_call: TRBJ1-5

cdr3_nt: TGTGCCAGCAGCTTGGGACAGGGGGCAAACACTGAAGCTTTCTTT
cdr3_aa: CASSLGQGANTEAFF
clone_size: NA
d_call: TRBD1
v_call: TRBV9
j_call: TRBJ1-1

cdr3_nt: TGTGCCAGCAGCTTGGACAGGGAGAGCTACACCTTC
cdr3_aa: CASSLDRESYTF
clone_size: NA
d_call: NA
v_call: TRBV5-6
j_call: TRBJ1-2

cdr3_nt: TGCGCCAGCAGCCGAGCGGGGGGGCTGAATACGCAGTATTTT
cdr3_aa: CASSRAGGLNTQYF
clone_size: NA
d_call: TRBD2
v_call: TRBV5-1
j_call: TRBJ2-3

cdr3_nt: TGTGCCAGCAGCAGAACACCCCCTGGCTACACCTTC
cdr3_aa: CASSRTPPGYTF
clone_size: NA
d_call: NA
v_call: TRBV28
j_call: TRBJ1-2

cdr3_nt: TGCAGCGTTGAAACCACGGGATCCTACGAGCAGTACTTC
cdr3_aa: CSVETTGSYEQYF
clone_size: NA
d_call: NA
v_call: TRBV29-1
j_call: TRBJ2-7

cdr3_nt: TGTGCCAGCAGTTACCCCTACGGGACTAGCGGCTACGAGCAGTACTTC
cdr3_aa: CASSYPYGTSGYEQYF
clone_size: NA
d_call: TRBD2
v_call: TRBV6-2/TRBV6-3
j_call: TRBJ2-7

cdr3_nt: TGTGCCAGTAGTGCCGGGACAGGGCCCTACGAGCAGTACTTC
cdr3_aa: CASSAGTGPYEQYF
clone_size: once
d_call: TRBD1
v_call: TRBV19
j_call: TRBJ2-7

cdr3_nt: TGCGCCAGCAGTGGGACTAGCGGGAGCGGCGCCAAAAACATTCAGTACTTC
cdr3_aa: CASSGTSGSGAKNIQYF
clone_size: NA
d_call: TRBD2
v_call: TRBV10-1
j_call: TRBJ2-4

cdr3_nt: TGTGCCAGCAGTTTTGGGGGGGGCACAGATACGCAGTATTTT
cdr3_aa: CASSFGGGTDTQYF
clone_size: NA
d_call: TRBD2
v_call: TRBV2
j_call: TRBJ2-3

cdr3_nt: TGTGCCAGCAGCCTATATTATAGCGGCTCCGAGCAGTACTTC
cdr3_aa: CASSLYYSGSEQYF
clone_size: NA
d_call: NA
v_call: TRBV6-6
j_call: TRBJ2-7

cdr3_nt: TGCGCCAGCAGCTTGGCTCCGAGCGGGAGCGACGAGCAGTACTTC
cdr3_aa: CASSLAPSGSDEQYF
clone_size: once
d_call: TRBD2
v_call: TRBV5-1
j_call: TRBJ2-7

cdr3_nt: TGTGCCAGCAGTCCTCACCGGGACTTATGGGCTTTCTTT
cdr3_aa: CASSPHRDLWAFF
clone_size: once
d_call: NA
v_call: TRBV28
j_call: TRBJ1-1